Below, 19 T cell receptor beta chains from the same sample are listed, as sequenced in a study of OX40 agonist ivuxolimab in advanced cancers. TCRdb keeps only in-frame clones here, not all; method: immunoSEQ multiplex PCR. The table has 36,000 or so clones, approximately 80% seen once. The material sequenced was CD4+ or CD8+ T cells sorted from blood, taken in a trial of the OX40 agonist ivuxolimab. Every receptor here comes from an adult with an advanced solid tumor such as melanoma, head and neck, liver or kidney cancer.

This chain links TRBV19 with TRBJ2-7; a possible D gene is TRBD1 (5 bases). The V gene lost 3 bases and the J gene lost 0 bases, with 12 bases spanning the gap. The CDR3 consists of 15 residues. The germline V gene encodes CDR1 LNHDA and CDR2 SQIVND (reference sequence). CDR3 sequence reads: CASSIGAFSSYEQYF. CDR3 DNA sequence: TGTGCCAGTAGTATTGGGGCATTTAGCTCCTACGAGCAGTACTTC.

V and J are TRBV7-9 and TRBJ2-7; 9 positions match TRBD1. CDR1 is SEHNR and CDR2 is FQNEAQ in the germline V gene (reference sequence). CDR3 length: 16 amino acids. Trimming at V came to 5 bases and at J to 1 base, leaving 9 bases not matched to a gene. CDR3 DNA: TGTGCCAGCAGCCTGAGATCCGGGACAGGGTCCTACGAGCAGTACTTC. Translated: CASSLRSGTGSYEQYF.

This clone was recorded only once. V usage is TRBV27 and J usage is TRBJ2-1, with D possibly TRBD1 on 6 matching bases. V gave up 3 bases and J gave up 8 bases, with 11 bases separating them. Germline assignment: CDR1 MNHEY and CDR2 SMNVEV (reference sequence). The CDR3 extends over 13 amino acids. The CDR3: CASSFLSGDEQFF. CDR3 DNA: TGTGCCAGCAGTTTCCTATCAGGGGATGAGCAGTTCTTC.

V gene TRBV5-8 combines with J gene TRBJ2-5; 9 bases fit TRBD1. The J call may be incorrect, as the DNA end agrees better with TRBJ2-7. This CDR3 is built from 14 residues. CDR1 and CDR2 from the germline V gene are SGHTS and YDEGEE. CDR3 coding DNA: TGTGCCAGCAGCATACGGGACAGGGTCTACGAGCAGTACTTC. Translation gives CASSIRDRVYEQYF.

V usage is TRBV6-5 and J usage is TRBJ2-2; tentative D call: TRBD1 (5 bases). This CDR3 comprises 14 residues. The germline V gene encodes CDR1 MNHEY and CDR2 SVGAGI. V was trimmed by 5 bases and J by 3 bases, leaving 10 bases between them. The CDR3 DNA is TGTGCCAGCAGTCTACAGACAGACACCGGGGAGCTGTTTTTT. Translation gives CASSLQTDTGELFF.

This chain joins TRBV6-1 and TRBJ2-7; D perhaps matches TRBD1 (6 bases). With 3 bases removed from V and 3 bases from J, the gap between germline ends came to 15 bases. CDR3 length equals 15 residues. Germline CDR1 MNHNS, CDR2 SASEGT. CDR3 loop: CASSEALDRIYEQYF. As DNA, the CDR3 is TGTGCCAGCAGTGAGGCCTTGGACAGAATCTACGAGCAGTACTTC.

The J gene is TRBJ2-1, the V gene TRBV7-6; tentatively, D is TRBD1 (6 bases). Trimming removed 5 bases from V and 3 bases from J, with 11 bases in between. Germline lookup yields CDR1 SGHVS and CDR2 FNYEAQ. This CDR3 has 14 residues. In DNA, the CDR3 is TGTGCCAGCAGCACCCAGGGGAACTACAATGAGCAGTTCTTC. Encoded protein: CASSTQGNYNEQFF.

The chain uses TRBV2 and TRBJ2-6; D could derive from TRBD1 or TRBD2 (7 bases each). The CDR3 length is 15 residues. The V gene's germline CDR1 is SNHLY and CDR2 FYNNEI. With 8 bases removed from V and 2 bases from J, the gap between germline ends came to 13 bases. The CDR3 DNA reads TGTGCCAGCCAGGGGGGGGCAGCTGGGGCCAACGTCCTGACTTTC. Protein sequence: CASQGGAAGANVLTF.

The CDR3 loop reads CASSQPGLLYEQYF. The CDR3 bases are TGCGCCAGCAGCCAACCGGGACTCCTCTACGAGCAGTACTTC. The chain employs TRBV4-1 and TRBJ2-7; TRBD2 is a possible D gene (6 bases). Trimming took 2 bases from V and 3 from J, leaving 11 bases between them. The germline V gene has CDR1 MGHRA and CDR2 YSYEKL. This CDR3 is built from 14 residues.

The gene calls are TRBV4-1 and TRBJ2-7, with 7 positions matching TRBD2. CDR1 and CDR2 (germline): MGHRA, YSYEKL. This CDR3 spans 16 amino acids. J lost 5 bases, V lost 1 base, and 11 bases had no gene match. Here the CDR3 DNA reads TGCGCCAGCAGCCAAGCAGCCAGCGGGGTTTACAACGAGCAGTACTTC. Its protein product is CASSQAASGVYNEQYF.

Sample share makes this clone medium-sized. The V gene is TRBV4-1, the J gene TRBJ1-5; no firm D call. Trimming removed 4 bases from V and 0 bases from J, with 10 bases in between. CDR1 MGHRA and CDR2 YSYEKL come from the germline V gene. The CDR3 runs to 15 residues. The CDR3: CASSPSPSSNQPQHF. The CDR3 region has the DNA TGCGCCAGCAGCCCGTCACCGAGTAGCAATCAGCCCCAGCATTTT.

CDR3 bases: TGTGCCAGCAGCTCTGGGGCAGGGGAGCTGTTTTTT. It codes for CASSSGAGELFF. This rearrangement joins TRBV7-7 to TRBJ2-2; a weak D match, TRBD1 (5 bases). This CDR3 region has 12 residues. Deletions cut 4 bases from V and 8 bases from J, with 8 bases between. From germline, CDR1 is SSHAT and CDR2 FNYEAQ (reference sequence).

The gene calls are TRBV4-1 and TRBJ2-2, with no clear D. The CDR3 is 12 residues long. V was pared by 1 base and J by 7 bases, with 4 bases between. Per germline, CDR1 MGHRA and CDR2 YSYEKL. In DNA, the CDR3 is TGCGCCAGCAGCCAAGTCCTCGGGGAGCTGTTTTTT. Translating it yields CASSQVLGELFF.

Details on this clone: Sequence at one end of the junction differs from germline and may be a read error. This CDR3 reads CTSSLLENTEAFF. The CDR3 nucleotides read TGTACCAGCAGTTTGTTGGAGAACACTGAAGCTTTCTTT. V gene TRBV6-6 combines with J gene TRBJ1-1; no clear D gene. The CDR3 has 13 residues. Germline loops: CDR1 MNHNY, CDR2 SVGAGI (reference sequence).

The chain uses TRBV6-6 and TRBJ2-2; D is perhaps TRBD2 (6 bases). Germline V gene sequence: CDR1 MNHNY, CDR2 SVGAGI (reference sequence). Deletions cut 2 bases from V and 3 bases from J, with 13 bases between. The CDR3 is 16 residues long. CDR3 DNA: TGTGCCAGCAGTTACGGAGGGACCATACACACCGGGGAGCTGTTTTTT. Protein product: CASSYGGTIHTGELFF.

The genes are TRBV5-5 and TRBJ1-1; 8 bases line up with TRBD1. This CDR3 is 15 amino acids long. The germline V gene encodes CDR1 SGHKS and CDR2 YYEKEE (reference sequence). The junction had 8 bases not matched to a gene; V was cut back by 4 bases and J by 3 bases. CDR3 residues: CASSLEQTGDTEAFF. CDR3 bases: TGTGCCAGCAGCCTTGAGCAGACAGGGGACACTGAAGCTTTCTTT.

This chain connects TRBV30 to TRBJ1-5; no reliable D call. Germline loops: CDR1 GTSNPN, CDR2 SVGIG (reference sequence). CDR3 length equals 15 residues. V lost 0 bases to trimming and J lost 0 bases, with 9 bases between them. CDR3 nucleotide sequence: TGTGCCTGGAGTGTAAGCAGCCATAGCAATCAGCCCCAGCATTTT. Amino acid sequence: CAWSVSSHSNQPQHF.

This clone was seen a handful of times. In the same sample, other DNA sequences code for this CDR3. The V call is TRBV30, the J call TRBJ1-1; D gene unclear. The CDR3 spans 13 residues. Trimming shortened V by 0 bases and J by 1 base, and 6 bases separated the two germline ends. The V gene's germline CDR1 is GTSNPN and CDR2 SVGIG (reference sequence). The CDR3 bases are TGTGCCTGGAGTGTATTGGGGAACACTGAAGCTTTCTTT. Protein sequence: CAWSVLGNTEAFF.

This rearrangement joins TRBV19 to TRBJ2-2; 12 nucleotides line up with TRBD2. Germline V lookup: CDR1 LNHDA, CDR2 SQIVND (reference sequence). The CDR3 runs to 16 residues. Trimming took 9 bases from V and 4 from J; bases not matched to a gene: 9. CDR3 residues: CASQLAGGTITGELFF. CDR3 coding DNA: TGTGCCAGCCAACTAGCGGGGGGTACAATCACCGGGGAGCTGTTTTTT.